Listed here are 21 T cell receptor beta chains from one sample, sequenced in a study of T cell responses to AZD1222 COVID-19 vaccine. Generated by immunoSEQ multiplex PCR, the TCRdb table keeps only in-frame clones and is missing some. The repertoire includes 160,000 or so clones, around 90% of them detected once, and less than 5.5% sits in the top ten. Sequenced material: peripheral blood, taken on day 0 of AZD1222 vaccination. The receptor source for this set is an adult in good health.

This chain joins TRBV19 and TRBJ1-5; tentatively, D is TRBD1 (5 bases). The ends were cut back, 3 bases at V and 1 base at J, with 13 bases in the middle. The CDR3 length is 16 residues. Germline V gene data show CDR1 as LNHDA and CDR2 as SQIVND (reference sequence). CDR3 protein: CASSILGGASNQPQHF. DNA of the CDR3: TGTGCCAGTAGTATTTTGGGAGGGGCGAGCAATCAGCCCCAGCATTTT.

The rearrangement joins TRBV30 to TRBJ1-5, with D hard to call. Trimming left V 0 bases short and J 2 bases short, with 11 bases between. The CDR3 loop spans 15 amino acids. Germline V gene sequence: CDR1 GTSNPN, CDR2 SVGIG (reference sequence). Here the CDR3 reads CAWSVKGGGNQPQHF. CDR3 nucleotides: TGTGCCTGGAGTGTAAAGGGAGGAGGCAATCAGCCCCAGCATTTT.

V is TRBV24-1 and J is TRBJ1-1; tentative D call: TRBD1 (6 bases). Germline lookup yields CDR1 KGHDR and CDR2 SFDVKD. Trimming left V 4 bases short and J 7 bases short, with 15 bases between. The CDR3 is made up of 14 amino acids. The CDR3 here is CATSDEGQFYEAFF. Here the CDR3 DNA reads TGTGCCACCAGTGACGAAGGACAGTTTTATGAAGCTTTCTTT.

The chain couples TRBV30 to TRBJ2-6; D remains unclear. Germline lookup yields CDR1 GTSNPN and CDR2 SVGIG (reference sequence). With 4 bases removed from V and 4 bases from J, the gap between germline ends came to 11 bases. This CDR3 contains 14 residues. The CDR3 here is CAWNHLSGANVLTF. Here the CDR3 DNA reads TGTGCCTGGAACCACCTCTCAGGGGCCAACGTCCTGACTTTC. Together with reference TRBV30 and TRBJ2-6, the CDR3 gives the full variable domain: SQTIHQWPATLVQPVGSPLSLECTVEGTSNPNLYWYRQAAGRGLQLLFYSVGIGQISSEVPQNLSASRPQDRQFILSSKKLLLSDSGFYLCAWNHLSGANVLTFGAGSRLTVL.

The chain combines TRBV9 with TRBJ2-2; no firm D call. CDR3 length: 14 amino acids. The V end lost 0 bases, the J end lost 8 bases, and 11 bases lay between the germline ends. Germline loops: CDR1 SGDLS, CDR2 YYNGEE. CDR3 coding DNA: TGTGCCAGCAGCGTAGTGTCGGTGGCTGGGGAGCTGTTTTTT. This sequence encodes CASSVVSVAGELFF.

The chain couples TRBV28 to TRBJ2-7; possible D gene TRBD2, 5 bases. The germline V gene encodes CDR1 MDHEN and CDR2 SYDVKM. This CDR3 is built from 14 residues. V was clipped by 3 bases and J by 2 bases, with 11 bases between them. The chain's CDR3 is CASSLGSDPYEQYF. CDR3 coding DNA: TGTGCCAGCAGTTTGGGGAGCGACCCCTACGAGCAGTACTTC.

This sequence joins TRBV25-1 and TRBJ2-5; TRBD1 matches at 8 bases. The trim removed 0 bases at V and 7 bases at J, leaving 7 bases unmatched. This CDR3 has 15 residues. Per germline, CDR1 MGHDK and CDR2 SYGVNS. CDR3 sequence (DNA): TGTGCCAGCAGTGAATATCAGGGGGCGGTCGGGACCCAGTACTTC. Translated, it gives CASSEYQGAVGTQYF.

This clone has just one count. The chain employs TRBV19 and TRBJ1-1, with a tentative D call TRBD1 (6 bases). CDR1 and CDR2 from the germline V gene are LNHDA and SQIVND (reference sequence). V lost 5 bases and J lost 5, with 21 bases in between. This CDR3 spans 16 amino acids. Here the CDR3 reads CASSPFRDTGGTEAFF. For the CDR3, the DNA is TGTGCCAGTAGTCCTTTCCGGGACACCGGGGGGACTGAAGCTTTCTTT.

This chain links TRBV28 with TRBJ1-4; unclear D gene. This CDR3 contains 15 residues. With 6 bases removed from V and 11 bases from J, the gap between germline ends came to 22 bases. Germline V gene lookup returns CDR1 MDHEN and CDR2 SYDVKM. The CDR3 loop reads CASSPMDRLIGKLFF. DNA of the CDR3: TGTGCCAGCAGCCCCATGGACCGACTAATCGGGAAACTGTTTTTT.

This chain joins TRBV19 and TRBJ1-1; D is uncertain. Germline V gene sequence: CDR1 LNHDA, CDR2 SQIVND (reference sequence). There are 13 residues in the CDR3. V was shortened by 3 bases and J by 5 bases, with 10 bases between the two germline ends. DNA of the CDR3: TGTGCCAGTAGTATCTTTACGGGAACTGAAGCTTTCTTT. This translates into CASSIFTGTEAFF. The complete variable domain, with remaining parts taken from reference TRBV19 and TRBJ1-1, reads DGGITQSPKYLFRKEGQNVTLSCEQNLNHDAMYWYRQDPGQGLRLIYYSQIVNDFQKGDIAEGYSVSREKKESFPLTVTSAQKNPTAFYLCASSIFTGTEAFFGQGTRLTVV.

The chain joins TRBV6-2 or TRBV6-3 to TRBJ2-2; possibly TRBD2 for D (6 bases). The CDR3 contains 16 residues. The V gene's germline CDR1 is MNHEY and CDR2 SVGEGT. V was shortened by 4 bases and J by 7 bases, with 19 bases between the two germline ends. The CDR3 spells CASSWLKGGWIGELFF. Here the CDR3 DNA reads TGTGCCAGCAGTTGGCTGAAGGGAGGTTGGATCGGGGAGCTGTTTTTT.

This CDR3 is CASSSVSYEQYF. For the CDR3, the DNA is TGTGCCAGCAGTTCCGTCTCCTACGAGCAGTACTTC. V usage is TRBV28 and J usage is TRBJ2-7, with unresolved D. Germline V gene sequence: CDR1 MDHEN, CDR2 SYDVKM. Trimming stripped 4 bases from V and 0 bases from J, with 4 bases between. This CDR3 spans 12 amino acids.

The chain couples TRBV5-4 to TRBJ1-5, with D possibly matching TRBD1 (6 bases). Trimming shortened V by 4 bases and J by 9 bases, and 17 bases separated the two germline ends. This CDR3 region has 14 residues. Germline-derived CDR1 and CDR2 are SGHNT and YYREEE (reference sequence). In nucleotides, the CDR3 is TGTGCCAGCAGCCATGGGACAACTGGGGGGCCCCAGCATTTT. Its protein is CASSHGTTGGPQHF. Using reference TRBV5-4 and TRBJ1-5 for the parts outside the CDR3, the full variable domain is ETGVTQSPTHLIKTRGQQVTLRCSSQSGHNTVSWYQQALGQGPQFIFQYYREEENGRGNFPPRFSGLQFPNYSSELNVNALELDDSALYLCASSHGTTGGPQHFGDGTRLSIL.

The chain combines TRBV3-1 (or the pseudogene TRBV3-2) with TRBJ2-3; D is undetermined. CDR1 and CDR2 (germline): LGHDT, YNNKEL (reference sequence). This CDR3 has 16 amino acids. Trimming took off 2 bases at V and 1 base at J, with 13 bases between the two ends. CDR3 DNA sequence: TGTGCCAGCAGCCAATACTTCCGCTGGGGCACAGATACGCAGTATTTT. It translates to CASSQYFRWGTDTQYF.

The V call is TRBV7-9, the J call TRBJ2-7; unclear D gene. Trimming stripped 2 bases from V and 5 bases from J, with 10 bases between. Germline lookup yields CDR1 SEHNR and CDR2 FQNEAQ (reference sequence). The CDR3 has 13 amino acids. In DNA form, the CDR3 reads TGTGCCAGCAGCTTAAGTCCCTGGGACGAGCAGTACTTC. Translation gives CASSLSPWDEQYF.

The chain carries TRBV10-3 and TRBJ2-1; 8 positions match TRBD2. CDR3 length equals 14 residues. Germline CDR1 is ENHRY and CDR2 is SYGVKD. Unmatched junction bases numbered 8, after V lost 8 bases and J lost 5 bases. The CDR3 DNA reads as TGTGCCATCCCGCGGGGGGAGGATCACAATGAGCAGTTCTTC. Protein product: CAIPRGEDHNEQFF.

The V and J genes are TRBV6-2 or TRBV6-3 and TRBJ1-3, with 9 bases aligning to TRBD1. This CDR3 region has 14 residues. The trim removed 5 bases at V and 1 base at J, leaving 0 bases unmatched. CDR1 is MNHEY and CDR2 is SVGEGT in the germline V gene. Written as DNA, the CDR3 is TGTGCCAGCAGTGGGACAGGGTCTGGAAACACCATATATTTT. Protein: CASSGTGSGNTIYF.

This clone was detected once. This chain joins TRBV5-1 and TRBJ1-1; a possible D gene is TRBD1 (5 bases). This CDR3 is 16 amino acids long. The V end lost 0 bases, the J end lost 0 bases, and 12 bases lay between the germline ends. Germline V lookup: CDR1 SGHRS, CDR2 YFSETQ. The CDR3 DNA reads TGCGCCAGCAGCTTGGACCCCGGGACGGTGAACACTGAAGCTTTCTTT. Protein product: CASSLDPGTVNTEAFF.

The chain employs TRBV18 and TRBJ1-3; no clear D gene. Between the trimmed V and J ends, which lost 5 bases and 7 bases, there was a span of 15 bases. The CDR3 sequence is 14 residues long. The germline gives CDR1 KGHSH, CDR2 LQKENI. The CDR3 reads CASSSGTERNTIYF. In DNA, the CDR3 is TGTGCCAGCTCATCGGGTACCGAGCGGAACACCATATATTTT.

This chain links TRBV29-1 with TRBJ1-1; a weak D match, TRBD1 (5 bases). CDR3 length: 12 amino acids. The V gene lost 4 bases and the J gene lost 4 bases, with 10 bases spanning the gap. Germline V gene lookup returns CDR1 SQVTM and CDR2 ANQGSEA. The CDR3 protein is CSVVRGLTEAFF. In nucleotides, the CDR3 is TGCAGCGTTGTGAGGGGCCTCACTGAAGCTTTCTTT. The variable domain in full, completed from reference TRBV29-1 and TRBJ1-1, reads SAVISQKPSRDICQRGTSLTIQCQVDSQVTMMFWYRQQPGQSLTLIATANQGSEATYESGFVIDKFPISRPNLTFSTLTVSNMSPEDSSIYLCSVVRGLTEAFFGQGTRLTVV.

The genes are TRBV19 and TRBJ2-1; 10 positions match TRBD2. CDR3 length: 16 amino acids. With V trimmed by 4 bases and J by 3 bases, 6 bases remained unmatched. Germline loops: CDR1 LNHDA, CDR2 SQIVND (reference sequence). The CDR3 protein is CASSKRTSGVYNEQFF. As DNA, the CDR3 is TGTGCCAGTAGTAAACGGACTAGCGGAGTCTACAATGAGCAGTTCTTC. Full variable domain (remainder filled in from reference TRBV19 and TRBJ2-1): DGGITQSPKYLFRKEGQNVTLSCEQNLNHDAMYWYRQDPGQGLRLIYYSQIVNDFQKGDIAEGYSVSREKKESFPLTVTSAQKNPTAFYLCASSKRTSGVYNEQFFGPGTRLTVL.